Below, 20 T cell receptor beta chains from the same sample are listed, as sequenced in a study of T-cell reconstitution after alpha-beta-depleted transplantation in children listed by TCRdb under 2016. The treatment or condition label, as the study defines it: allogeneic hematopoietic cell transplantation with graft depleted of TCRalphabeta T cells and CD19 B cells. Library prep was done by PCR. Reads for this sample came from an Illumina HiSeq 2500. TCR libraries were prepared with molecular barcoding, using unique molecular identifiers to normalize TCRbeta repertoire quantification. Using fastp at Q25 and MiXCR, TCRdb reprocessed the public reads and kept productive beta chains. Each CDR3 protein gets just one entry, which takes the most common genes and DNA from the rows behind it. The sample profile shows 450,000 to 550,000 distinct CDR3 sequences; around 10% of them were found once. Clones ranked in the top ten supply less than 15% of the sample.

The specimen comprised PBMCs, mostly from graft donor cells, sampled 180 days after TCRalphabeta/CD19-depleted stem cell transplant. Source of these receptors: a female patient between 2 and 15 years old who had a stem cell transplant for aplastic anemia, so the T cells may come from the graft donor.

The genes are TRBV20-1 and TRBJ2-7, with D tentatively TRBD1 (6 bases). The ends were cut back, 1 base at V and 4 bases at J, with 20 bases in the middle. Germline V lookup: CDR1 DFQATT, CDR2 SNEGSKA (reference sequence). This CDR3 region has 16 residues. As DNA, the CDR3 is TGCAGTGCTAGAGGTATAAGGCAGGGGACGGGATACGAGCAGTACGTC. It specifies CSARGIRQGTGYEQYV.

This chain links TRBV29-1 with TRBJ2-1; weak D call: TRBD2 (6 bases). In germline, CDR1 is SQVTM, CDR2 ANQGSEA. The CDR3 contains 14 residues. V was trimmed by 0 bases and J by 7 bases, leaving 13 bases between them. The DNA for the CDR3 is TGCAGCGTTGAAGATGGACTAAGTCGAAATGAGCAGTTCTTC. The encoded protein is CSVEDGLSRNEQFF.

This clonotype was detected a few times. V is TRBV28 and J is TRBJ2-2; D remains ambiguous. The CDR3 has 17 residues. The V gene lost 2 bases and the J gene lost 2 bases, with 15 bases spanning the gap. Looked up from germline, CDR1 is MDHEN and CDR2 is SYDVKM. The CDR3 loop is CASSLGYGQLNTGELFF. The CDR3 nucleotides read TGTGCCAGCAGTTTAGGGTATGGGCAGCTAAACACCGGGGAGCTGTTTTTT.

This clonotype was observed a handful of times. The V gene is TRBV20-1, the J gene TRBJ2-5; 10 nucleotides line up with TRBD1. The CDR3 has 13 amino acids. The germline V gene has CDR1 DFQATT and CDR2 SNEGSKA (reference sequence). V was pared by 6 bases and J by 5 bases, with 6 bases of the junction left unmatched. CDR3 coding DNA: TGCAGTGCCCGAGGGACAGGGGATGAGACCCAGTACTTC. It encodes CSARGTGDETQYF.

V gene TRBV18 combines with J gene TRBJ1-3; D gene ambiguous. V lost 3 bases, J lost 2 bases, and 14 bases lay in between. Germline CDR1 and CDR2: KGHSH and LQKENI. The CDR3 runs 16 residues. The CDR3 sequence is CASSPPSVPTGNTIYF. CDR3 DNA sequence: TGTGCCAGCTCACCGCCGTCCGTTCCGACTGGAAACACCATATATTTT.

This clonotype showed up many times. The chain carries TRBV7-3 and TRBJ2-2; 7 positions match TRBD1. V trimming: 1 base; J trimming: 9 bases; junction bases outside the gene matches: 8. The CDR3 loop spans 15 amino acids. Germline CDR1 and CDR2: SGHTA and FQGTGA. DNA for the CDR3: TGTGCCAGCAGCTTAAAGACAGGGTACGGCCGGGAGCTGTTTTTT. Translation: CASSLKTGYGRELFF.

CDR3 in amino acids: CASSWGVGGSGGETQYF. In DNA, the CDR3 is TGTGCCAGCAGCTGGGGCGTAGGAGGGAGTGGCGGAGAGACCCAGTACTTC. The rearrangement links TRBV13 to TRBJ2-5; possibly TRBD2 for D (6 bases). Germline CDR1 is PRHDT and CDR2 is FYEKMQ (reference sequence). This CDR3 is built from 17 residues. Trimming pared 4 bases from V and 4 bases from J, leaving 22 bases between.

This clonotype was counted only a few times. The genes are TRBV19 and TRBJ2-4; weak D call: TRBD1 (8 bases). The CDR3 is made up of 15 amino acids. The germline CDR1 and CDR2 sequences are LNHDA and SQIVND (reference sequence). V was cut by 6 bases and J by 6 bases, with 18 bases left in between. The CDR3 loop reads CASRPGQGGPNIQYF. The DNA for the CDR3 is TGTGCCAGTAGACCCGGACAGGGAGGGCCAAACATTCAGTACTTC.

This chain connects TRBV5-1 to TRBJ2-7; D is perhaps TRBD1 or TRBD2 (5 bases each). Looked up from germline, CDR1 is SGHRS and CDR2 is YFSETQ. The CDR3 has 14 amino acids. The germline V and J ends were trimmed by 3 bases and 3 bases, with 13 bases remaining between them. As DNA, the CDR3 is TGCGCCAGCAGCTACGGGACGGGGAGCTACGAGCAGTACGTC. Protein product: CASSYGTGSYEQYV.

The chain carries TRBV28 and TRBJ2-7; D call uncertain. Germline values: CDR1 MDHEN, CDR2 SYDVKM. This CDR3 region has 11 residues. V was clipped by 2 bases and J by 5 bases, with 4 bases between them. The CDR3 nucleotides read TGTGCCAGCAGTTTAATCCACGAGCAGTACTTC. Amino acid sequence: CASSLIHEQYF.

This clonotype has ten or more counts. V gene TRBV24-1 combines with J gene TRBJ2-3; possibly TRBD1 for D (6 bases). The CDR3 has 16 residues. The V and J ends lost 3 bases and 1 base respectively, with 13 bases between them. Germline V gene sequence: CDR1 KGHDR, CDR2 SFDVKD. CDR3 nucleotides: TGTGCCACCAGTGATCGGACAGACTCAGGCACAGATACGCAGTATTTT. Protein sequence: CATSDRTDSGTDTQYF.

This clonotype was seen more than once but under ten times. This chain joins TRBV11-2 and TRBJ2-4; D ambiguous. The germline V and J ends were trimmed by 0 bases and 3 bases, with 18 bases remaining between them. The CDR3 extends over 18 amino acids. Looked up from germline, CDR1 is SGHAT and CDR2 is FQNNGV. This chain's CDR3 is CASSLDPGGQFVKNIQYF. CDR3 DNA sequence: TGTGCCAGCAGCTTAGATCCTGGTGGCCAGTTTGTCAAAAACATTCAGTACTTC.

This clonotype was seen at least ten times. This chain uses TRBV20-1 with TRBJ1-1; 9 positions match TRBD1. The CDR3 consists of 16 residues. Germline CDR1 and CDR2: DFQATT and SNEGSKA (reference sequence). The ends lost 5 bases at V and 3 bases at J; junction bases unmatched: 13. This chain's CDR3 is CSARDRVLRSDTEAFF. In DNA form, the CDR3 reads TGCAGTGCTCGGGACAGGGTACTGAGGAGTGACACTGAAGCTTTCTTT.

The chain employs TRBV20-1 and TRBJ2-7, with D hard to call. With 6 bases removed from V and 2 bases from J, the gap between germline ends came to 11 bases. The CDR3 totals 12 residues. Germline CDR1 reads DFQATT; CDR2 reads SNEGSKA (reference sequence). The DNA of the CDR3 is TGCAGTGCCAGCGACACGACCTACGAGCAGTACTTC. Protein sequence: CSASDTTYEQYF.

This chain joins TRBV10-3 and TRBJ2-7; 8 positions agree with TRBD2. The CDR3 totals 14 residues. The J segment lost 6 bases and the V segment lost 2 bases, leaving 6 bases of the junction unmatched. Germline CDR1 is ENHRY and CDR2 is SYGVKD. The CDR3 DNA is TGTGCCATCAGTGAGGTCAGCGGGAGAGGCGAGCAGTACTTC. It is translated as CAISEVSGRGEQYF.

In this sample, this clonotype turned up a few times. The V call is TRBV6-4, the J call TRBJ2-1, with 9 positions matching TRBD2. Germline V gene sequence: CDR1 MRHNA, CDR2 SNTAGT. Germline trimming cut 3 bases from V and 6 bases from J; bases unmatched to any gene: 6. The CDR3 runs to 15 residues. CDR3 protein: CASSDKGLASNEQFF. The CDR3, as DNA: TGTGCCAGCAGTGATAAGGGACTAGCAAGCAATGAGCAGTTCTTC.

This clonotype has more than one count but fewer than ten. The V and J genes are TRBV20-1 and TRBJ1-1; perhaps TRBD1 as D (5 bases). Between the trimmed V and J ends, which lost 4 bases and 1 base, there was a span of 10 bases. The CDR3 length is 13 residues. Germline lookup yields CDR1 DFQATT and CDR2 SNEGSKA (reference sequence). The CDR3 loop is CSAIRQTNTEAFF. Written as DNA, the CDR3 is TGCAGTGCTATAAGACAGACGAACACTGAAGCTTTCTTT.

This clonotype was detected only a few times. The J gene is TRBJ2-5, the V gene TRBV4-3; 8 bases map to TRBD1. Trimming cost V 0 bases and J 1 base; bases outside gene matches: 10. The CDR3 sequence is 18 residues long. The germline CDR1 and CDR2 sequences are LGHNA and YSLEER. DNA for the CDR3: TGCGCCAGCAGCCAAGATGTCGGACAGGGCGCCTTCCAAGAGACCCAGTACTTC. This codes for CASSQDVGQGAFQETQYF.

This clonotype was seen many times. In DNA form, the CDR3 reads TGCAGCGTGCGACAGGGGAGGCAAGAGACCCAGTACTTC. Its translation is CSVRQGRQETQYF. The V call is TRBV29-1, the J call TRBJ2-5, with 8 bases that match TRBD1. Germline V gene sequence: CDR1 SQVTM, CDR2 ANQGSEA. This CDR3 comprises 13 residues. With 6 bases clipped from V and 2 bases from J, the junction kept 5 bases outside the gene matches.

V is TRBV6-5 and J is TRBJ2-1; the D gene is possibly TRBD2 (5 bases). The CDR3 is 13 amino acids. The ends were cut back, 2 bases at V and 10 bases at J, with 12 bases in the middle. Germline V gene sequence: CDR1 MNHEY, CDR2 SVGAGI. Here the CDR3 DNA reads TGTGCCAGCAGTTACATAAGCGGAGGCGAGCAGTTCTTC. It yields the protein CASSYISGGEQFF.